These T cell receptor beta chains were read from a single sample in a study of tissue T cells after allogeneic stem cell transplantation. Clones were sequenced by immunoSEQ multiplex PCR, and TCRdb holds only the in-frame ones, with some missing. Of 42,000 or so clones listed, roughly 92% are singletons. The input for sequencing was blood, taken before transplantation. These receptors all come from a woman aged 35-70 years who later had graft-versus-host disease after an allogeneic stem cell transplant. The CDR3 runs from the conserved cysteine through the conserved F or W. A D gene is named only where the DNA matches it firmly.

V	D	J	DNA	CDR3
TRBV18	TRBD1	TRBJ1-1	TGTGCCAGCACGACAGGGGTGAACACTGAAGCTTTCTTT	CASTTGVNTEAFF
TRBV18	TRBD1	TRBJ1-6	TGTGCCAGCTCACCTAAGACAGGGGATAATTCACCCCTCCACTTT	CASSPKTGDNSPLHF
TRBV12-3/TRBV12-4	NA	TRBJ1-1	TGTGCCAGCAGTTCCTGGTACGGCACTGAAGCTTTCTTT	CASSSWYGTEAFF
TRBV6-5	TRBD1	TRBJ2-7	TGTGCCAGCAGTTCGACAGGGGTCGTACGGGGGGAGCAGTACTTC	CASSSTGVVRGEQYF
TRBV28	NA	TRBJ1-1	TGTGCCAGCAGCCAAACAGGAGGTAGCATCTTT	CASSQTGGSIF
TRBV18	NA	TRBJ1-1	TGTGCCAGCTCACCGCAAGGGACGGGGAACACTGAAGCTTTCTTT	CASSPQGTGNTEAFF
TRBV9	TRBD1	TRBJ2-1	TGTGCCAGCAGCGCAGAGGGCAGGGGGCCCTACAATGAGCAGTTCTTC	CASSAEGRGPYNEQFF
TRBV19	NA	TRBJ1-5	TGTGCCAGTAATACTGGGACTAATCAGCCCCAGCATTTT	CASNTGTNQPQHF
TRBV11-2	TRBD2	TRBJ2-5	TGTGCCAGCAGCCCCAGGACTAGCGGATATTCTCAAGAGACCCAGTACTTC	CASSPRTSGYSQETQYF
TRBV18	TRBD1	TRBJ2-4	TGTGCCAGCTCCGCGGACAGGGTCAAAAACATTCAGTACTTC	CASSADRVKNIQYF
TRBV3-1/TRBV3-2	NA	TRBJ2-6	TGTGCCAGCCAGAGGTCCGGGGCCAACGTCCTGACTTTC	CASQRSGANVLTF
TRBV5-6	NA	TRBJ2-5	TGTGCCAGCAGCGCCGGACGATACCAAGAGACCCAGTACTTC	CASSAGRYQETQYF
TRBV30	TRBD1	TRBJ2-7	TGTGCCTGGAAAGCGGACAGGATGACCCACGAGCAGTACTTC	CAWKADRMTHEQYF
TRBV3-1/TRBV3-2	NA	TRBJ1-1	TGTGCCAGCAGCCATGATACAGGGTCGGCTGAAGCTTTCTTT	CASSHDTGSAEAFF
TRBV6-6	TRBD1	TRBJ1-5	TGTGCCAGCGGACAGGGGGCTAAGAGCAATCAGCCCCAGCATTTT	CASGQGAKSNQPQHF
TRBV19	TRBD1	TRBJ1-6	TGTGCCAGTAGTATCAAGACAGGGACTAATTCACCCCTCCACTTT	CASSIKTGTNSPLHF
TRBV27	NA	TRBJ2-5	TGTGCCAGCAGTTTAACCGGAAACCAAGAGACCCAGTACTTC	CASSLTGNQETQYF